This T cell receptor (beta chain) derives from a study of blood T cells in healthy people across ages. A second PCR of 7 to 11 cycles used a sample-barcoded 5' primer and a J-beta primer mix. TCRdb independently ran MiXCR on the 5' RACE reads; one entry per CDR3 protein. The sample lists about 720,000 distinct CDR3 sequences; 22% were seen once. V lost 4 bases and J lost 5; bases outside the gene matches: 5. Germline assignment: CDR1 DFQATT and CDR2 SNEGSKA (reference sequence). This CDR3 has 12 residues. Sequenced: blood. The TCR sequence derives from a man aged 70 or older in good health. The J gene is TRBJ2-7, the V gene TRBV20-1; 7 nucleotides agree with TRBD2. Here the CDR3 DNA reads TGCAGTGCTACCGGGACTACCAACGAGCAGTACTTC. Translation: CSATGTTNEQYF.